A single sample gave rise to the 5 T cell receptor beta chains below, sequenced in a study of response to subunit inactivated influenza vaccine. TCRdb independently ran MiXCR on the RT-PCR reads; one entry per CDR3 protein. The repertoire consists of fewer than 800,000 distinct CDR3 sequences, with more than 15% occurring once and the leading ten covering around a tenth. Sequencing used PBMCs from blood, obtained about 12 days after vaccination. These receptors originate from a man aged 45-65 years who received an inactivated influenza vaccine.

In this sample, this clonotype turned up a few times. CDR3 residues: CASSDTSGGTQYF. The DNA of the CDR3 is TGTGCCAGCAGTGATACGTCGGGTGGTACGCAGTATTTT. J is TRBJ2-3 and V is TRBV2; no definite D call. V was shortened by 3 bases and J by 8 bases, with 12 bases between the two germline ends. Germline V CDR1 and CDR2: SNHLY, FYNNEI. CDR3 size: 13 residues.

The sample holds a few counts of this clonotype. This chain links TRBV3-1 with TRBJ2-5, with 7 bases lining up with TRBD1. Germline trimming cut 1 base from V and 2 bases from J; bases unmatched to any gene: 7. The CDR3 covers 16 residues. The germline V gene encodes CDR1 LGHDT and CDR2 YNNKEL (reference sequence). This CDR3 is CASSQATVDRQETQYF. For the CDR3, the DNA is TGTGCCAGCAGCCAAGCCACCGTGGACAGGCAAGAGACCCAGTACTTC.

The V and J genes are TRBV3-1 and TRBJ2-1; TRBD2 might be the D (5 bases). The length of the CDR3 is 13 residues. Trimming took off 6 bases at V and 1 base at J, with 7 bases between the two ends. Germline lookup yields CDR1 LGHDT and CDR2 YNNKEL (reference sequence). Here the CDR3 reads CASRLGSYNEQFF. CDR3 DNA: TGTGCCAGCAGACTAGGGTCCTACAATGAGCAGTTCTTC.

This clonotype was picked up many times. The V gene is TRBV25-1, the J gene TRBJ2-5; D may correspond to TRBD1 or TRBD2 (6 bases each). CDR1 is MGHDK and CDR2 is SYGVNS in the germline V gene. Trimming shortened V by 0 bases and J by 2 bases, and 13 bases separated the two germline ends. This CDR3 is 16 amino acids long. The CDR3 DNA sequence: TGTGCCAGCAGTGAATACAAGGGGGGCTCTCAAGAGACCCAGTACTTC. Protein product: CASSEYKGGSQETQYF.

The rearrangement links TRBV28 to TRBJ2-2; D might be TRBD1 (5 bases). In germline, CDR1 is MDHEN, CDR2 SYDVKM. V shed 8 bases and J shed 4 bases, with 17 bases lying between them. The CDR3 is 15 amino acids. The CDR3 loop reads CASGTVGVGTGELFF. The CDR3 bases are TGTGCCAGCGGTACCGTAGGGGTGGGCACCGGGGAGCTGTTTTTT.